This TCR beta chain was sequenced during a study of radiotherapy plus CTLA-4 blockade in lung cancer. About the research overall: Objective responses emerged in about 20% of patients, and roughly 30% attained disease control. Study results and caveats: In blood, early T cell clone dynamics reportedly predicted response best, together with interferon-beta.

The junction had 5 bases not matched to a gene; V was cut back by 2 bases and J by 2 bases. The CDR3 is 15 residues long. Germline V gene data show CDR1 as MNHEY and CDR2 as SMNVEV (reference sequence). In chemo-refractory metastatic non-small-cell lung cancer, patients got ipilimumab CTLA-4 blockade together with focal radiation. A few counts support this clone. Its antigen is still unknown. TCRdb keeps only in-frame clones here, not all; method: immunoSEQ multiplex PCR. In the table there are tens of thousands of clones, about 70% of which are singletons. This sequence was found in a human donor with non-small cell lung cancer whose response to radiotherapy plus ipilimumab could not be evaluated. V gene TRBV27 combines with J gene TRBJ2-7; 8 nucleotides agree with TRBD2. The source was peripheral blood, collected from a patient treated with radiotherapy plus ipilimumab. CDR3 nucleotide sequence: TGTGCCAGCAGTTTAAAGGGACTAGGAACCTACGAGCAGTACTTC. The encoded protein is CASSLKGLGTYEQYF.